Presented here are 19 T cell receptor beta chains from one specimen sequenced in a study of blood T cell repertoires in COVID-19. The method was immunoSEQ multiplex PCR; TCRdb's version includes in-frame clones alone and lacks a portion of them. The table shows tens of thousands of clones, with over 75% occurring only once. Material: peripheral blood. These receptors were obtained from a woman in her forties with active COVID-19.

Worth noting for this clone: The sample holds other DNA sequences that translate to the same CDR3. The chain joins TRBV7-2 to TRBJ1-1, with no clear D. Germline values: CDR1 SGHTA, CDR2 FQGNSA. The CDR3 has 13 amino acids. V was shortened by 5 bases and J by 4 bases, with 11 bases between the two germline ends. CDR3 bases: TGTGCCAGCAGCCTCCGAAGAGGCACTGAAGCTTTCTTT. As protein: CASSLRRGTEAFF.

The CDR3 loop reads CASSARVRDTEAFF. The DNA of the CDR3 is TGTGCCAGCAGCGCCAGGGTCAGAGACACTGAAGCTTTCTTT. The chain uses TRBV5-4 and TRBJ1-1, with a possible D match to TRBD1 (5 bases). V lost 4 bases to trimming and J lost 3 bases, with 13 bases between them. Germline V gene sequence: CDR1 SGHNT, CDR2 YYREEE (reference sequence). The CDR3 totals 14 residues.

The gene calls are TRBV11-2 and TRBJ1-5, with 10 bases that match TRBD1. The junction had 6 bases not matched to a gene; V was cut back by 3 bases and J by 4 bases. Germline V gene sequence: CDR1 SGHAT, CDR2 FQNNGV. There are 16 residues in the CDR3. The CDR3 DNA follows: TGTGCCAGCAGCTTGCGACAGGGGGCGGGTAATCAGCCCCAGCATTTT. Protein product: CASSLRQGAGNQPQHF.

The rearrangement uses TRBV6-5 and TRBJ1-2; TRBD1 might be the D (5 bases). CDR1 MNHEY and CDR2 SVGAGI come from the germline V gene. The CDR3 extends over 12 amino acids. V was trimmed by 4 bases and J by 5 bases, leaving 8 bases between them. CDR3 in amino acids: CASSFDSYGYTF. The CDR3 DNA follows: TGTGCCAGCAGTTTCGACAGTTATGGCTACACCTTC.

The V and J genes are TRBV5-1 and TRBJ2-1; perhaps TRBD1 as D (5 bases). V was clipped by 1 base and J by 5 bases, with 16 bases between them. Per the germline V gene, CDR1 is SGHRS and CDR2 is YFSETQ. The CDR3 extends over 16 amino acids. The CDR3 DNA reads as TGCGCCAGCAGCTTGAGGGGTCAGCTGAGTCACAATGAGCAGTTCTTC. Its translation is CASSLRGQLSHNEQFF. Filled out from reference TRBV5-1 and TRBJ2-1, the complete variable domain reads KAGVTQTPRYLIKTRGQQVTLSCSPISGHRSVSWYQQTPGQGLQFLFEYFSETQRNKGNFPGRFSGRQFSNSRSEMNVSTLELGDSALYLCASSLRGQLSHNEQFFGPGTRLTVL.

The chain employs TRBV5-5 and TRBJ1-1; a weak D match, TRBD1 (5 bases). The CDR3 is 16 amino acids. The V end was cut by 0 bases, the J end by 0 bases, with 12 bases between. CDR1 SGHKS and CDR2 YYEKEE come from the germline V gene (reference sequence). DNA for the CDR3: TGTGCCAGCAGCTTGGAGTGGGGCTCCATGAACACTGAAGCTTTCTTT. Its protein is CASSLEWGSMNTEAFF.

The CDR3 DNA follows: TGTGCCAGCAGCCTTCGGGACAGGGACGATTCACCCCTCCACTTT. Translation: CASSLRDRDDSPLHF. The rearrangement links TRBV3-1 (or the pseudogene TRBV3-2) to TRBJ1-6; 9 bases agree with TRBD1. The germline V gene has CDR1 LGHDT and CDR2 YNNKEL (reference sequence). The length of the CDR3 is 15 residues. Trimming removed 4 bases from V and 8 bases from J; junction bases left unmatched: 6.

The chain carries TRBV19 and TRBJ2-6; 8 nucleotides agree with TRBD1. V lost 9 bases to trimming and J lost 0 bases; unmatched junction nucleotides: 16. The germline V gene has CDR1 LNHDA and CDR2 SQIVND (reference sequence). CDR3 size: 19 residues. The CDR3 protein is CASRLGGGTGYSGANVLTF. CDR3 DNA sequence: TGTGCCAGCCGGCTCGGGGGTGGGACAGGTTACTCTGGGGCCAACGTCCTGACTTTC.

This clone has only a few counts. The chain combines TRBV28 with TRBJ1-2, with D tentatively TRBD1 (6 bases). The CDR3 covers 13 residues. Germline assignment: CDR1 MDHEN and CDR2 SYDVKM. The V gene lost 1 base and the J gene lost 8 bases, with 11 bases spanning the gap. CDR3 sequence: CASSLLGGIGYTF. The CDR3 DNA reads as TGTGCCAGCAGTTTATTAGGGGGTATCGGCTACACCTTC.

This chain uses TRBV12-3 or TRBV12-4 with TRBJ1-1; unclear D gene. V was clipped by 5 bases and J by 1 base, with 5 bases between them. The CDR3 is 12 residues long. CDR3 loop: CASSPGNTEAFF. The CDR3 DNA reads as TGTGCCAGCAGTCCGGGGAACACTGAAGCTTTCTTT.

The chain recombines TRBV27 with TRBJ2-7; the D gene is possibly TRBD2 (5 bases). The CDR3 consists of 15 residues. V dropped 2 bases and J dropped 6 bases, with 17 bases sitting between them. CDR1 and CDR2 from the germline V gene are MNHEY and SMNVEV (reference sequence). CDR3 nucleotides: TGTGCCAGCAGTTTACTCCGAGGGAGACATCGCGAGCAGTACTTC. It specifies CASSLLRGRHREQYF.

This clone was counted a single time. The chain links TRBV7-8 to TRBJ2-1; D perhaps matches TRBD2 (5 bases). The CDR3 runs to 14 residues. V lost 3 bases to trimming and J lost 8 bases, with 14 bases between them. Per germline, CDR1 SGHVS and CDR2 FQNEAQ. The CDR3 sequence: CASSFSGGKDEQFF. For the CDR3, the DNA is TGTGCCAGCAGCTTCTCAGGAGGTAAGGATGAGCAGTTCTTC.

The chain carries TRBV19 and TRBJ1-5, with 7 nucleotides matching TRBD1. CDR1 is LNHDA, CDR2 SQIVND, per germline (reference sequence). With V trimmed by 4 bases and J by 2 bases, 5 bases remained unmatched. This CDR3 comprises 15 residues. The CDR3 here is CASSTADRGNQPQHF. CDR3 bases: TGTGCCAGTAGTACAGCCGACAGGGGCAATCAGCCCCAGCATTTT. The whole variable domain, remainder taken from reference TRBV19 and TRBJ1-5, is DGGITQSPKYLFRKEGQNVTLSCEQNLNHDAMYWYRQDPGQGLRLIYYSQIVNDFQKGDIAEGYSVSREKKESFPLTVTSAQKNPTAFYLCASSTADRGNQPQHFGDGTRLSIL.

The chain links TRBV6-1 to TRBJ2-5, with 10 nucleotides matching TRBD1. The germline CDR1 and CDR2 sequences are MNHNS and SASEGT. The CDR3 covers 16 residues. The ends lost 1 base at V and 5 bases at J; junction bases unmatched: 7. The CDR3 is CASSEVGQGRWETQYF. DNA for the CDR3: TGTGCCAGCAGTGAAGTGGGACAGGGGCGGTGGGAGACCCAGTACTTC.

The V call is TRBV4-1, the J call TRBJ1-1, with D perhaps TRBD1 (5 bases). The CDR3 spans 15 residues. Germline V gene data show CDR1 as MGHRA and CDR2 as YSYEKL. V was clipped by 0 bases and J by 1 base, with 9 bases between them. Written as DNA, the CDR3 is TGCGCCAGCAGCCAAGATAGGGGTGAGAACACTGAAGCTTTCTTT. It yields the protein CASSQDRGENTEAFF.

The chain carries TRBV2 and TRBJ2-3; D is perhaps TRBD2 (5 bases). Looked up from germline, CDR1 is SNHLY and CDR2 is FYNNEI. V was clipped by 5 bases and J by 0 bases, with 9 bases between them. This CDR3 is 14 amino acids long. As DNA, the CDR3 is TGTGCCAGCAGTTCTAGCTTGAGCACAGATACGCAGTATTTT. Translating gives CASSSSLSTDTQYF.

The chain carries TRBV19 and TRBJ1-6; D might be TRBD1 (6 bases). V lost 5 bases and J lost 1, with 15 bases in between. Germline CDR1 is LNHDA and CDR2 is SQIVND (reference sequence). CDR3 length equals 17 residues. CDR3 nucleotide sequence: TGTGCCAGTAGTTCCAAGGGGGGGCAATCCTATAATTCACCCCTCCACTTT. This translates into CASSSKGGQSYNSPLHF. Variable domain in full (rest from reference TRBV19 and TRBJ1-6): DGGITQSPKYLFRKEGQNVTLSCEQNLNHDAMYWYRQDPGQGLRLIYYSQIVNDFQKGDIAEGYSVSREKKESFPLTVTSAQKNPTAFYLCASSSKGGQSYNSPLHFGNGTRLTVT.

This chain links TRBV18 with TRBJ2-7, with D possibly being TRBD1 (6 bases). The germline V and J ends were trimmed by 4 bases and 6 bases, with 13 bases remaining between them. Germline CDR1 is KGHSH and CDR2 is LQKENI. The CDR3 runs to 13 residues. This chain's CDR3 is CASSLRQGPEQYF. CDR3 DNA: TGTGCCAGCTCACTCCGTCAGGGGCCCGAGCAGTACTTC.

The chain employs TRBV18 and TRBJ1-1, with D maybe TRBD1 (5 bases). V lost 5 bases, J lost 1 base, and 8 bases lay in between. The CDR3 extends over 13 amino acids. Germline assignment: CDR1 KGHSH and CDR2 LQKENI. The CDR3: CASSAGQNTEAFF. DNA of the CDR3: TGTGCCAGCTCAGCGGGGCAGAACACTGAAGCTTTCTTT.